This TCR beta chain stems from a study of siplizumab effects on memory and regulatory T cells. Whole-study findings and limits: Few alloreactive clones mapped to unstimulated subsets.

The CDR3 consists of 13 residues. Between the trimmed V and J ends, which lost 2 bases and 4 bases, there was a span of 8 bases. CDR1 is MNHEY, CDR2 SVGAGI, per germline. Note on this clone: No antigen is known for it.

Here immunoSEQ multiplex PCR was the method, and the copy in TCRdb shows in-frame clones only, minus some. This sample has about 100,000 clones, with roughly 93% found just once. The TCR originated in a human donor in good health. This chain links TRBV6-5 with TRBJ1-1, with D possibly being TRBD1 (5 bases). Sample: non-Treg CD4+ T cells sorted from blood. CDR3 DNA: TGTGCCAGCAGTTACGCAGGGATCACTGAAGCTTTCTTT. Its protein product is CASSYAGITEAFF.